Below are 11 T cell receptor beta chains sequenced from a single sample in a study of regulatory T cells in long-lasting Graves disease. Relying on iRepertoire HTBI primers and Arm-PCR of CDR3 regions, the team built TCR beta libraries. Each CDR3 protein gets one entry after TCRdb re-called the multiplex PCR reads with MiXCR. The sample consists of 520,000 or so distinct CDR3 sequences, more than 10% of them appearing once. Regarding time point: newly diagnosed GD, antithyroid drugs for less than 3 months. The TCR library was prepared using RNA isolated from PBMCs. These data also formed part of another study, on T cells in Graves' hyperthyroidism and ophthalmopathy.

The sample was peripheral blood mononuclear cells (PBMCs), taken at new diagnosis, from a patient treated with antithyroid drugs. Receptors originate from a woman aged 25 to 39 with Graves disease.

The chain is built from TRBV19 and TRBJ1-5; the D is unclear. CDR1 is LNHDA and CDR2 is SQIVND in the germline V gene (reference sequence). The CDR3 spans 14 residues. The V gene lost 7 bases and the J gene lost 0 bases, with 10 bases spanning the gap. This CDR3 is CASNSAASNQPQHF. CDR3 nucleotide sequence: TGTGCCAGTAATTCGGCCGCTAGCAATCAGCCCCAGCATTTT.

To note about this clonotype: Being one base from a much bigger clone, this may be a read error. In this CDR3 the conserved last residue, phenylalanine or tryptophan, is missing, so a read error is likely. This chain uses TRBV9 with TRBJ1-6; D not certain. Trimming cost V 0 bases and J 14 bases, with 12 bases left between them. CDR3 size: 13 residues. The germline CDR1 and CDR2 sequences are SGDLS and YYNGEE. This CDR3 reads CASSVEGGVALHV. CDR3 coding DNA: TGTGCCAGCAGCGTAGAGGGCGGAGTAGCCCTCCACGTT.

The chain is built from TRBV14 and TRBJ1-2, with 8 bases identical to TRBD1. The germline V gene encodes CDR1 SGHDN and CDR2 FVKESK. V lost 4 bases, J lost 2 bases, and 6 bases stayed unmatched. This CDR3 has 15 amino acids. The CDR3 DNA sequence: TGTGCCAGCAGCCGTGTCCAGGGGGCAAACTATGGCTACACCTTC. Protein product: CASSRVQGANYGYTF.

This rearrangement joins TRBV10-3 to TRBJ2-3; D not certain. Germline-derived CDR1 and CDR2 are ENHRY and SYGVKD. The CDR3 totals 11 residues. Trimming pared 4 bases from V and 9 bases from J, leaving 8 bases between. CDR3 protein: CAISGDGTQYF. CDR3 nucleotides: TGTGCCATCAGTGGGGATGGGACGCAGTATTTT.

This clonotype was detected ten times or more. The chain couples TRBV11-3 to TRBJ1-1, with TRBD1 matching over 9 bases. CDR3 length: 15 amino acids. V lost 5 bases to trimming and J lost 4 bases; unmatched junction nucleotides: 8. The germline gives CDR1 SGHNT, CDR2 YENEEA. The CDR3 DNA sequence: TGTGCCAGCAGCGCCAGGGACAGGGAGTCCACTGAAGCTTTCTTT. This translates into CASSARDRESTEAFF.

This clonotype was picked up a small number of times. The chain couples TRBV9 to TRBJ2-7; 7 nucleotides line up with TRBD1. V shed 4 bases, J shed 0 bases, and the junction held 10 bases outside the gene matches. Germline V gene data show CDR1 as SGDLS and CDR2 as YYNGEE. The CDR3 spans 16 residues. CDR3 nucleotide sequence: TGTGCCAGCAGCCCACGGACAGGCGTTTACTCCTACGAGCAGTACTTC. It is translated as CASSPRTGVYSYEQYF.

This clonotype was seen repeatedly, ten times or more. Compared with germline, one end of the junction differs, possibly owing to a read error. The chain combines TRBV18 with TRBJ2-1; 15 nucleotides match TRBD2. The CDR3 runs 17 residues. Germline V gene sequence: CDR1 KGHSH, CDR2 LQKENI. The CDR3 region is CASSPGLAGGVTNEQFF. CDR3 DNA: TGTGCCAGTTCACCTGGACTAGCGGGAGGGGTGACCAATGAGCAGTTCTTC. Looking up the rest from reference TRBV18 and TRBJ2-1 gives the full variable domain: NAGVMQNPRHLVRRRGQEARLRCSPMKGHSHVYWYRQLPEEGLKFMVYLQKENIIDESGMPKERFSAEFPKEGPSILRIQQVVRGDSAAYFCASSPGLAGGVTNEQFFGPGTRLTVL.

This clonotype was counted a few times. The chain combines TRBV3-1 with TRBJ2-1; 10 positions match TRBD2. V lost 9 bases to trimming and J lost 4 bases; unmatched junction nucleotides: 9. This CDR3 region has 15 residues. The germline CDR1 and CDR2 sequences are LGHDT and YNNKEL (reference sequence). The CDR3 loop reads CASQPGLASYNEQFF. The CDR3 DNA reads as TGTGCCAGTCAACCGGGACTAGCGTCATACAATGAGCAGTTCTTC.

This clonotype was counted at least ten times. The V call is TRBV7-2, the J call TRBJ2-3; D is unresolved. CDR1 is SGHTA and CDR2 is FQGNSA in the germline V gene. The ends were cut back, 1 base at V and 3 bases at J, with 11 bases in the middle. CDR3 size: 15 residues. The CDR3 region has the DNA TGTGCCAGCAGCTTAGGGTTCCGAACGACAGATACGCAGTATTTT. It encodes CASSLGFRTTDTQYF.

This clonotype was detected many times. The CDR3 region has the DNA TGTGCCAGCAGCATCGGGGGGGGTAACACTGAAGCTTTCTTT. This encodes CASSIGGGNTEAFF. The V gene is TRBV2, the J gene TRBJ1-1; D possibly corresponds to TRBD1 (5 bases). V lost 6 bases and J 2 bases, leaving 13 bases between the germline ends. The CDR3 loop spans 14 amino acids. Germline V lookup: CDR1 SNHLY, CDR2 FYNNEI. Full variable domain (rest looked up from reference TRBV2 and TRBJ1-1): EPEVTQTPSHQVTQMGQEVILRCVPISNHLYFYWYRQILGQKVEFLVSFYNNEISEKSEIFDDQFSVERPDGSNFTLKIRSTKLEDSAMYFCASSIGGGNTEAFFGQGTRLTVV.

This chain uses TRBV20-1 with TRBJ2-7; 11 nucleotides line up with TRBD1. CDR1 DFQATT and CDR2 SNEGSKA come from the germline V gene (reference sequence). The junction had 11 bases not matched to a gene; V was cut back by 6 bases and J by 4 bases. The CDR3 length is 15 residues. The CDR3 coding sequence is TGCAGTGCACGCGAGTCGGGACAGGGGGGATACGAGCAGTACTTC. It encodes CSARESGQGGYEQYF.